Below, 32 T cell receptor beta chains from the same sample are listed, as sequenced in a study of spatial heterogeneity in lung cancer. TCRdb ran MiXCR on the 5' RACE reads and lists one entry per CDR3 protein. The sample consists of under 7,500 distinct CDR3 sequences, more than 6% of them appearing once. Time point specified: sample taken at primary tumor resection. Unsorted whole RNA of tumor, nontumor lung or frozen PBMC was sequenced. Sequencing was performed on PBMCs, taken at surgery. All receptors derive from a male donor with early-stage non-small cell lung cancer.

This clonotype appeared a few times. The size of this beta chain means little, since it is a stray read in a library made for alpha chains. The CDR3 region has the DNA TGCAGTGCTCTTAGGGGCGGGACTAACTATGGCTACACCTTC. This gives the protein CSALRGGTNYGYTF. The V gene is TRBV20-1, the J gene TRBJ1-2, with D perhaps TRBD1 (5 bases). The CDR3 extends over 14 amino acids. V was clipped by 5 bases and J by 0 bases, with 13 bases between them. Per the germline V gene, CDR1 is DFQATT and CDR2 is SNEGSKA (reference sequence).

Many counts were recorded for this clonotype. The library was prepared for alpha chains; this beta chain is a stray read, so its frequency means little. The chain uses TRBV9 and TRBJ2-1; the D gene is possibly TRBD2 (6 bases). The V and J ends lost 4 bases and 8 bases respectively, with 13 bases between them. The germline V gene has CDR1 SGDLS and CDR2 YYNGEE. CDR3 length: 13 amino acids. CDR3 residues: CASSPLGGHEQFF. As DNA, the CDR3 is TGTGCCAGCAGCCCACTAGGAGGGCATGAGCAGTTCTTC. Variable domain in full (rest from reference TRBV9 and TRBJ2-1): DSGVTQTPKHLITATGQRVTLRCSPRSGDLSVYWYQQSLDQGLQFLIQYYNGEERAKGNILERFSAQQFPDLHSELNLSSLELGDSALYFCASSPLGGHEQFFGPGTRLTVL.

This clonotype was recorded many times. For a library built for alpha chains, this beta chain is a stray read; little rests on its size. The chain combines TRBV5-1 with TRBJ2-2; 8 nucleotides line up with TRBD1. V lost 3 bases and J lost 1; bases outside the gene matches: 5. There are 16 residues in the CDR3. Germline loops: CDR1 SGHRS, CDR2 YFSETQ. The CDR3: CASSWTGKLNTGELFF. Here the CDR3 DNA reads TGCGCCAGCAGCTGGACAGGGAAGTTGAACACCGGGGAGCTGTTTTTT.

This clonotype was counted ten times or more. Found in a library prepared for alpha chains, this beta chain is an off-target read, and its abundance has little meaning. The rearrangement links TRBV6-5 to TRBJ1-6; D is perhaps TRBD1 (6 bases). Germline values: CDR1 MNHEY, CDR2 SVGAGI. V lost 6 bases to trimming and J lost 10 bases, with 16 bases between them. This CDR3 is 14 amino acids long. The CDR3 sequence is CASRKDSLNSPLHF. CDR3 nucleotides: TGTGCCAGCAGGAAGGACAGTCTTAACTCACCCCTCCACTTT.

This clonotype was observed many times. Being off target in a library aimed at alpha chains, this beta chain has a size of little meaning. The CDR3 sequence: CASSIRREGYEQYF. DNA of the CDR3: TGTGCCAGCTCCATCCGGCGGGAGGGATACGAGCAGTACTTC. The V and J genes are TRBV3-1 and TRBJ2-7; TRBD2 matches at 9 bases. The CDR3 sequence is 14 residues long. CDR1 and CDR2 (germline): LGHDT, YNNKEL (reference sequence). J gave up 4 bases and V 8 bases, and 9 bases lay outside the gene matches.

This clonotype was counted many times. Found in a library prepared for alpha chains, this beta chain is an off-target read, and its abundance has little meaning. This sequence joins TRBV18 and TRBJ2-7; 8 bases map to TRBD2. CDR1 and CDR2 (germline): KGHSH, LQKENI. The CDR3 has 16 residues. Germline trimming cut 3 bases from V and 0 bases from J; bases unmatched to any gene: 7. The CDR3 loop reads CASSPPLAGSSYEQYF. CDR3 DNA sequence: TGTGCCAGCTCACCCCCCTTAGCGGGGAGCTCCTACGAGCAGTACTTC.

The table lists this clonotype with many counts. As an off-target read in a library built for alpha chains, this beta chain has a frequency of little significance. CDR3 loop: CASNRAETGELFF. DNA of the CDR3: TGCGCCAGCAACCGGGCGGAAACCGGGGAGCTGTTTTTT. This sequence joins TRBV5-1 and TRBJ2-2; D is undetermined. Trimming shortened V by 6 bases and J by 5 bases, and 11 bases separated the two germline ends. The CDR3 consists of 13 residues. The germline V gene has CDR1 SGHRS and CDR2 YFSETQ.

This clonotype was seen repeatedly, ten times or more. Because this beta chain is a stray read in a library intended to capture alpha chains, its abundance should not be given much weight. The V and J genes are TRBV7-2 and TRBJ1-5; 8 bases fit TRBD1. The germline V gene has CDR1 SGHTA and CDR2 FQGNSA. This CDR3 region has 15 residues. The J segment lost 2 bases and the V segment lost 3 bases, leaving 3 bases of the junction unmatched. The CDR3 region is CASSFQGAGNQPQHF. Written as DNA, the CDR3 is TGTGCCAGCAGCTTTCAGGGGGCCGGCAATCAGCCCCAGCATTTT.

A word on this clonotype: This beta chain was picked up by a library intended for alpha chains and is off target, so its count carries little meaning. The CDR3 nucleotides are TGCGCCACCTCCTGGGGAATCGGAGGCGAGCAGTACTTC. It codes for CATSWGIGGEQYF. The V and J genes are TRBV5-1 and TRBJ2-7, with D perhaps matching TRBD2 (5 bases). The CDR3 covers 13 residues. Germline V CDR1 and CDR2: SGHRS, YFSETQ. V lost 9 bases to trimming and J lost 6 bases, with 19 bases between them.

This clonotype appeared many times. Since the library was made to target alpha chains, this beta chain is a stray read and its abundance is not meaningful. The chain joins TRBV2 to TRBJ1-1, with 10 bases that match TRBD1. J lost 3 bases, V lost 11 bases, and 9 bases had no gene match. This CDR3 is 14 amino acids long. Germline CDR1 and CDR2: SNHLY and FYNNEI. The CDR3 coding sequence is TGTGCCGGCAAGACAGGGGGCGAGGACACTGAAGCTTTCTTT. Protein sequence: CAGKTGGEDTEAFF.

This clonotype was picked up many times. In a library made to pick up alpha chains, this beta chain is a stray read with a size that means little. The CDR3 nucleotides are TGTGCCAGCAGCGGACGAGCGGAACAAGAGACCCAGTACTTC. It is translated as CASSGRAEQETQYF. The rearrangement links TRBV11-3 to TRBJ2-5; TRBD2 might be the D (5 bases). The CDR3 spans 14 residues. V lost 5 bases and J 2 bases, leaving 12 bases between the germline ends. From germline, CDR1 is SGHNT and CDR2 YENEEA.

This clonotype appeared a few times. Within a library made for alpha chains, this beta chain is off target, and its count is uninformative. This chain connects TRBV12-3 or TRBV12-4 to TRBJ1-1; tentatively, D is TRBD1 (6 bases). Trimming removed 4 bases at V and 0 bases at J, with 15 bases between. There are 16 residues in the CDR3. The CDR3 reads CASSSYRDPMNTEAFF. The CDR3 bases are TGTGCCAGCAGTTCTTACAGGGATCCTATGAACACTGAAGCTTTCTTT.

In the case of this clonotype: In a library made to pick up alpha chains, this beta chain is a stray read with a size that means little. The rearrangement links TRBV5-1 to TRBJ1-6, with TRBD1 matching over 8 bases. J was trimmed by 9 bases and V by 3 bases; bases with no gene match: 8. CDR3 size: 15 residues. Germline CDR1 reads SGHRS; CDR2 reads YFSETQ. The CDR3 DNA sequence: TGCGCCAGCAGCTCCGGACAGGGTAATGTTTCACCCCTCCACTTT. As protein: CASSSGQGNVSPLHF.

This clonotype occurred many times. The size of this beta chain means little, since it is a stray read in a library made for alpha chains. The CDR3 region is CASSPSTGQNIQYF. The CDR3 DNA reads as TGTGCCAGCAGCCCCTCGACAGGCCAAAACATTCAGTACTTC. The J gene is TRBJ2-4, the V gene TRBV11-2; possible D gene TRBD1, 6 bases. The CDR3 sequence is 14 residues long. Germline-derived CDR1 and CDR2 are SGHAT and FQNNGV. Trimming left V 5 bases short and J 5 bases short, with 13 bases between.

This clonotype appeared many times. With the library built for alpha chains, this beta chain is off target and its frequency is not meaningful. V gene TRBV2 combines with J gene TRBJ2-7; 9 nucleotides align to TRBD1. The CDR3 is 15 residues long. Germline V gene data show CDR1 as SNHLY and CDR2 as FYNNEI. Trimming removed 6 bases from V and 4 bases from J; junction bases left unmatched: 10. Here the CDR3 reads CASRDGQGIGYEQYF. CDR3 coding DNA: TGTGCCAGCAGGGATGGACAGGGGATTGGGTACGAGCAGTACTTC.

This clonotype was seen many times. With the library built for alpha chains, this beta chain is off target and its frequency is not meaningful. The rearrangement uses TRBV7-6 and TRBJ2-1; the match to TRBD2 covers 9 bases. V lost 6 bases and J lost 7; bases outside the gene matches: 10. This CDR3 contains 15 residues. CDR1 is SGHVS, CDR2 FNYEAQ, per germline. CDR3 amino acids: CASRLTSGPRNEQFF. The CDR3 DNA reads as TGTGCCAGCAGACTTACTAGCGGGCCGCGTAATGAGCAGTTCTTC.

This clonotype has more than one count but fewer than ten. In a library made to pick up alpha chains, this beta chain is a stray read with a size that means little. The chain recombines TRBV19 with TRBJ2-3; D is uncertain. CDR3 length: 13 residues. The germline V gene encodes CDR1 LNHDA and CDR2 SQIVND (reference sequence). Deletions cut 9 bases from V and 4 bases from J, with 14 bases between. This CDR3 is CASNGAYPDTQYF. The CDR3 nucleotides read TGTGCCAGCAACGGAGCATACCCAGATACGCAGTATTTT.

This clonotype occurred many times. With the library built for alpha chains, this beta chain is off target and its frequency is not meaningful. DNA for the CDR3: TGTGCTAGCGCCTTGGGACAGGGTGTTGAAGATACGCAGTATTTT. Translation: CASALGQGVEDTQYF. The chain joins TRBV7-7 to TRBJ2-3; TRBD1 matches 9 bases. There are 15 residues in the CDR3. CDR1 is SSHAT and CDR2 is FNYEAQ in the germline V gene (reference sequence).

This clonotype has only a few counts. A library made for alpha chains picked up this beta chain off target, so its size means little. This chain uses TRBV6-2 or TRBV6-3 with TRBJ2-2; D gene ambiguous. The CDR3 totals 15 residues. The germline V and J ends were trimmed by 5 bases and 5 bases, with 15 bases remaining between them. Germline assignment: CDR1 MNHEY and CDR2 SVGEGT. This CDR3 reads CASSTRAEATGELFF. The CDR3 nucleotides are TGTGCCAGCAGTACCCGGGCCGAAGCAACCGGGGAGCTGTTTTTT.

At least ten counts were recorded for this clonotype. This beta chain represents an off-target read in a library built for alpha chains; its size is of limited meaning. This chain connects TRBV10-3 to TRBJ1-1; 7 nucleotides match TRBD1. This CDR3 is built from 12 residues. The germline V gene has CDR1 ENHRY and CDR2 SYGVKD. V shed 6 bases and J 8 bases; nucleotides not matched to a gene: 6. CDR3 DNA: TGTGCCATCAGCCCCGGACAGGAAGAAGCTTTCTTT. Its translation is CAISPGQEEAFF.

Ten or more counts support this clonotype. Being off target in a library aimed at alpha chains, this beta chain has a size of little meaning. The rearrangement links TRBV4-2 to TRBJ2-1, with a possible D match to TRBD2 (6 bases). Trimming left V 4 bases short and J 4 bases short, with 11 bases between. From germline, CDR1 is LGHNA and CDR2 YNFKEQ. The CDR3 runs to 14 residues. CDR3 sequence: CASSRDSAYNEQFF. DNA of the CDR3: TGTGCCAGCAGCCGGGACTCGGCTTACAATGAGCAGTTCTTC.

Remarks on this clonotype: The library was prepared for alpha chains; this beta chain is a stray read, so its frequency means little. The chain has TRBV18 and TRBJ2-5; TRBD1 is a possible D gene (6 bases). The CDR3 is 16 residues long. Germline CDR1 and CDR2: KGHSH and LQKENI. V was clipped by 6 bases and J by 1 base, with 18 bases between them. CDR3 in DNA: TGTGCCAGCTCTCCTGCAGGGGCCCTACCCCAAGAGACCCAGTACTTC. Encoded protein: CASSPAGALPQETQYF.

Sample share makes this clonotype medium-sized. Being off target in a library aimed at alpha chains, this beta chain has a size of little meaning. The V gene is TRBV28, the J gene TRBJ2-7, with TRBD2 identical over 7 bases. V dropped 3 bases and J dropped 2; count of bases not matched to a gene: 7. Germline V lookup: CDR1 MDHEN, CDR2 SYDVKM. This CDR3 has 15 residues. CDR3 sequence (DNA): TGTGCCAGCAGTTTCTCCCAAGCGGGGACCTACGAGCAGTACTTC. This codes for CASSFSQAGTYEQYF.

As to this clonotype: The size of this beta chain means little, since it is a stray read in a library made for alpha chains. The chain's CDR3 is CASRGTAPQETQYF. The DNA of the CDR3 is TGTGCCAGCAGGGGGACAGCCCCTCAAGAGACCCAGTACTTC. The genes are TRBV28 and TRBJ2-5; 7 bases match TRBD1. V trimming: 6 bases; J trimming: 2 bases; junction bases outside the gene matches: 6. The CDR3 loop spans 14 amino acids. Germline CDR1 is MDHEN and CDR2 is SYDVKM.

The table lists this clonotype with a count of one. A library made for alpha chains picked up this beta chain off target, so its size means little. The J gene is TRBJ2-4, the V gene TRBV7-9; D ambiguous. V shed 7 bases and J shed 0 bases, with 13 bases lying between them. The V gene's germline CDR1 is SEHNR and CDR2 FQNEAQ (reference sequence). The CDR3 is 15 residues long. DNA for the CDR3: TGTGCCAGCACCCACGAAAGGCTAGCCAAAAACATTCAGTACTTC. It specifies CASTHERLAKNIQYF.

With regard to this clonotype: This beta chain is a stray read from a library made for alpha chains; its abundance is not meaningful. The chain has TRBV28 and TRBJ1-1, with D maybe TRBD1 (5 bases). Germline V gives CDR1 MDHEN, CDR2 SYDVKM. With 4 bases removed from V and 8 bases from J, the gap between germline ends came to 8 bases. This CDR3 region has 11 residues. The CDR3 region is CASSSQVEAFF. CDR3 bases: TGTGCCAGCAGTTCACAGGTAGAAGCTTTCTTT.

As concerns this clonotype: Found in a library prepared for alpha chains, this beta chain is an off-target read, and its abundance has little meaning. The rearrangement joins TRBV3-1 to TRBJ1-2; D call uncertain. V was clipped by 1 base and J by 7 bases, with 10 bases between them. The CDR3 extends over 13 amino acids. Germline V gene data show CDR1 as LGHDT and CDR2 as YNNKEL (reference sequence). The CDR3 loop reads CASSQGASTGYTF. Written as DNA, the CDR3 is TGTGCCAGCAGCCAAGGGGCATCAACTGGCTACACCTTC. Based on the CDR3 plus reference TRBV3-1 and TRBJ1-2, the full variable domain is DTAVSQTPKYLVTQMGNDKSIKCEQNLGHDTMYWYKQDSKKFLKIMFSYNNKELIINETVPNRFSPKSPDKAHLNLHINSLELGDSAVYFCASSQGASTGYTFGSGTRLTVV.

This clonotype was seen a few times. This beta chain slipped into a library made for alpha chains as a stray read, so its size is not meaningful. The V and J genes are TRBV6-4 and TRBJ1-1, with no clear D. Germline lookup yields CDR1 MRHNA and CDR2 SNTAGT. Trimming removed 3 bases from V and 5 bases from J, with 10 bases in between. The CDR3 totals 13 residues. This CDR3 is CASSEGERTEAFF. CDR3 coding DNA: TGTGCCAGCAGTGAAGGCGAAAGGACTGAAGCTTTCTTT.

The sample holds many counts of this clonotype. This beta chain represents an off-target read in a library built for alpha chains; its size is of limited meaning. V is TRBV23-1 and J is TRBJ2-7; TRBD1 might be the D (6 bases). TRBV23-1 is reported as an ORF; its role is uncertain. V shed 8 bases and J shed 3 bases, with 26 bases lying between them. The CDR3 runs to 17 residues. The CDR3: CASWDGAGAPSVYEQYV. CDR3 nucleotide sequence: TGCGCCAGCTGGGACGGGGCAGGGGCCCCCAGCGTCTACGAGCAGTACGTC.

This clonotype occurred many times. Because the library targeted alpha chains, this beta chain is an off-target read whose size means little. The chain carries TRBV5-1 and TRBJ2-5, with D perhaps assigned TRBD1 or TRBD2 (5 bases each). Per the germline V gene, CDR1 is SGHRS and CDR2 is YFSETQ. This CDR3 is 13 amino acids long. Trimming removed 0 bases at V and 5 bases at J, with 8 bases between. The CDR3 coding sequence is TGCGCCAGCAGCTTGGCCGAGGGGGAGACCCAGTACTTC. Its protein product is CASSLAEGETQYF.

In regard to this clonotype: Because the library targeted alpha chains, this beta chain is an off-target read whose size means little. CDR3: CASSPGQGTDTQYF. The CDR3 region has the DNA TGTGCCAGCAGCCCCGGACAGGGCACAGATACGCAGTATTTT. The chain uses TRBV3-1 and TRBJ2-3; 7 nucleotides line up with TRBD1. The junction had 2 bases not matched to a gene; V was cut back by 4 bases and J by 1 base. CDR3 length: 14 residues. Germline loops: CDR1 LGHDT, CDR2 YNNKEL (reference sequence).

This clonotype was counted at least ten times. This beta chain is an off-target read within a library intended for alpha chains, so its frequency means little. This chain uses TRBV28 with TRBJ2-3, with 11 bases fitting TRBD2. V was pared by 4 bases and J by 1 base, with 4 bases of the junction left unmatched. The germline V gene encodes CDR1 MDHEN and CDR2 SYDVKM. The CDR3 covers 16 residues. This chain's CDR3 is CASSSLSGRGTDTQYF. The CDR3 DNA sequence: TGTGCCAGCAGTTCCCTTAGCGGGAGGGGCACAGATACGCAGTATTTT.